This TCR beta chain was recovered during a study of cytomegalovirus exposure and HLA in healthy donors. Using immunoSEQ multiplex PCR, the repertoire was profiled, and TCRdb retains in-frame clones only, with some absent. Here the sample spans some 80,000 clones, 85% to 95% being singletons. Trimming took 0 bases from V and 4 from J; bases not matched to a gene: 5. This CDR3 comprises 17 residues. Germline values: CDR1 LNHNV, CDR2 YYDKDF (reference sequence). The clonotype was recovered from a young woman in good health and CMV-seronegative. The material sequenced was PBMCs. V usage is TRBV15 and J usage is TRBJ2-1; 11 nucleotides match TRBD2. CDR3 in amino acids: CATSRDEGLAEYNEQFF. The CDR3 DNA is TGTGCCACCAGCAGAGATGAGGGACTAGCGGAGTACAATGAGCAGTTCTTC.